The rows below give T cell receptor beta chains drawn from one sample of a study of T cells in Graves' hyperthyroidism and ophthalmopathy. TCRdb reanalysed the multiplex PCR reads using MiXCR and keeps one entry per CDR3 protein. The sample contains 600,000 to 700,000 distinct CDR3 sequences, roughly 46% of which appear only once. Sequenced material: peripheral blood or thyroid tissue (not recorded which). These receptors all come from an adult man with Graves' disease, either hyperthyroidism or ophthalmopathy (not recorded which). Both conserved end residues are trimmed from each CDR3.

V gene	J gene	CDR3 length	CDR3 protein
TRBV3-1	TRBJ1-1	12	AALDRGTNTEAF
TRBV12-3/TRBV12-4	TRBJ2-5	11	ASSQGQQETQY
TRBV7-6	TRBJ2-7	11	ASSLQTSDEQY
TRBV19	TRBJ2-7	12	ASSPAGQAYEQY
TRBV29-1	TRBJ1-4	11	SEETDANEKLF
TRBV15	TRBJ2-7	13	ATSRDLGRVHEQY
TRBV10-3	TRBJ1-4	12	AISRQGTTEKLF
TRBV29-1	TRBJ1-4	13	SAEPAAGVGEKLF
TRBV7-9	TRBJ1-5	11	ASSSPAGQPQH
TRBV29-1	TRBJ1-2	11	SVMDRENYGYT
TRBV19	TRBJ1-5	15	ASRNVVGGPLYQPQH
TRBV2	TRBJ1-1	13	ASSEYAGGITEAF
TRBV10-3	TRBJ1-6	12	AISGGQGASPLH
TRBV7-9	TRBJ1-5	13	ASRFGGRGCQPQH
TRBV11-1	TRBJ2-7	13	ASSPGQGVRYEQY
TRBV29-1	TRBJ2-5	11	SALGQVIGPQY
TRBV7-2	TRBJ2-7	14	ASSLDPLTAAYEQY